This T cell receptor beta chain was sequenced during a study of regulatory T cells in long-lasting Graves disease. Broader study findings: There were preferences for TRBV28, TRBJ1-2 and TRBJ2-5 in persistent disease.

Per germline, CDR1 SGHDN and CDR2 FVKESK. With V trimmed by 4 bases and J by 9 bases, 8 bases remained unmatched. This CDR3 has 14 amino acids. Sample time point: newly diagnosed GD, antithyroid drugs for less than 3 months. The TCR library was made from RNA extracted from PBMCs. Arm-PCR with iRepertoire HTBI primers amplified the CDR3 regions for these TCR beta libraries. TCRdb fed the multiplex PCR reads into MiXCR, producing one record per CDR3 protein. Here the sample spans about 420,000 distinct CDR3 sequences, about a sixth being singletons. The table lists this clonotype with many counts. Its target is unknown. The sample was also reused in another study, on T cells in Graves' hyperthyroidism and ophthalmopathy.

The TCR originated in a woman under 30 with Graves disease. Sequencing used peripheral blood mononuclear cells (PBMCs), obtained at new diagnosis, from a patient treated with antithyroid drugs. The chain links TRBV14 to TRBJ2-1; 8 positions match TRBD2. Written as DNA, the CDR3 is TGTGCCAGCAGCCTCGCGGGAGGAAGTAGTGAGCAGTTCTTC. Residues: CASSLAGGSSEQFF. The complete variable domain, with remaining parts taken from reference TRBV14 and TRBJ2-1, reads EAGVTQFPSHSVIEKGQTVTLRCDPISGHDNLYWYRRVMGKEIKFLLHFVKESKQDESGMPNNRFLAERTGGTYSTLKVQPAELEDSGVYFCASSLAGGSSEQFFGPGTRLTVL.